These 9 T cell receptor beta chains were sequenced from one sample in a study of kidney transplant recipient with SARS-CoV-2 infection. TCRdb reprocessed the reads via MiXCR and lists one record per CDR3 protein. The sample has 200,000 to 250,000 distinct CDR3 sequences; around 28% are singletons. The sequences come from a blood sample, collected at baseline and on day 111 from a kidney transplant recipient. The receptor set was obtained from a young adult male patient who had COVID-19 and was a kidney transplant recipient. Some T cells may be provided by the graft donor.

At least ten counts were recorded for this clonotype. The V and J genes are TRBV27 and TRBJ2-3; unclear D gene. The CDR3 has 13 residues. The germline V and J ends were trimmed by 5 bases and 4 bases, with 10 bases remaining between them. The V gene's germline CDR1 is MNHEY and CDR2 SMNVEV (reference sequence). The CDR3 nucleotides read TGTGCCAGCAGTCATTCGGACGCAGATACGCAGTATTTT. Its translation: CASSHSDADTQYF.

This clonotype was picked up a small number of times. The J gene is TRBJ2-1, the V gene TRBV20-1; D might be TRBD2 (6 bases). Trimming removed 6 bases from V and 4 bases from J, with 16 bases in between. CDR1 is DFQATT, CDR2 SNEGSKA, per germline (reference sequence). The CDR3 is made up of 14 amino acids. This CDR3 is CSAPGRGTYNEQFF. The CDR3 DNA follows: TGCAGTGCCCCGGGGCGGGGCACTTACAATGAGCAGTTCTTC.

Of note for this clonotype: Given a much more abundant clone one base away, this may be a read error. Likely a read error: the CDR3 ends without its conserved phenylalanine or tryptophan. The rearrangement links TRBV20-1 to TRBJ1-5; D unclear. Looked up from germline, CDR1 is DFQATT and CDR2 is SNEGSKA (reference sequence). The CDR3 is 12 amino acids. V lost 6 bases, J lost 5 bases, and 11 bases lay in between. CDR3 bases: TGCAGTGCGCGTGGAAGGGATCAGCCCCAGCATCTT. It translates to CSARGRDQPQHL.

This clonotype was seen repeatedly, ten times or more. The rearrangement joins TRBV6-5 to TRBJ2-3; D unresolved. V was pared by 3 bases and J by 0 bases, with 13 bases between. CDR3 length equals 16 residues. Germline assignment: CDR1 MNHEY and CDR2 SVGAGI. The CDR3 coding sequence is TGTGCCAGCAGTTATCAAGGATCACCTAGCACAGATACGCAGTATTTT. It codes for CASSYQGSPSTDTQYF.

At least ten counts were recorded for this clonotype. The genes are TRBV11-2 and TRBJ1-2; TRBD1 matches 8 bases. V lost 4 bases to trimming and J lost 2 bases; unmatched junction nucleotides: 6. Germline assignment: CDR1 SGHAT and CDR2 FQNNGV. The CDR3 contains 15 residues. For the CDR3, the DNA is TGTGCCAGCAGCTCCTACAGGGGGAGGAACTATGGCTACACCTTC. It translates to CASSSYRGRNYGYTF. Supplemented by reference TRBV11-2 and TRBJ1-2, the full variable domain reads EAGVAQSPRYKIIEKRQSVAFWCNPISGHATLYWYQQILGQGPKLLIQFQNNGVVDDSQLPKDRFSAERLKGVDSTLKIQPAKLEDSAVYLCASSSYRGRNYGYTFGSGTRLTVV.

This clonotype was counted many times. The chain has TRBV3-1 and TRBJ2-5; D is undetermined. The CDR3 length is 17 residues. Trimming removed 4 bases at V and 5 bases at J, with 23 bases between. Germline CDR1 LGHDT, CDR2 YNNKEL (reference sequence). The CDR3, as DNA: TGTGCCAGCAGCCCTTTTAGTCCCATTTCTTTCTCTGAGACCCAGTACTTC. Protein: CASSPFSPISFSETQYF.

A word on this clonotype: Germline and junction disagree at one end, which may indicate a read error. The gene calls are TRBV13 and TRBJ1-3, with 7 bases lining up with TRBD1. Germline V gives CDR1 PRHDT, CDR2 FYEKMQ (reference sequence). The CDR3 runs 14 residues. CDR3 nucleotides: TGTGCCGGCAGCGAGGGACAGAGCGGAAACACCATATATTTT. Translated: CAGSEGQSGNTIYF.

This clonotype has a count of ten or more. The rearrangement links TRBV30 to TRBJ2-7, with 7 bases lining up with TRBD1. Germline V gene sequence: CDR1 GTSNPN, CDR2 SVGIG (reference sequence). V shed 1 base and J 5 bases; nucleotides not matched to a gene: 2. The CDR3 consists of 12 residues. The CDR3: CAWSGGQHEQYF. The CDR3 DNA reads TGTGCCTGGAGTGGGGGACAGCACGAGCAGTACTTC.

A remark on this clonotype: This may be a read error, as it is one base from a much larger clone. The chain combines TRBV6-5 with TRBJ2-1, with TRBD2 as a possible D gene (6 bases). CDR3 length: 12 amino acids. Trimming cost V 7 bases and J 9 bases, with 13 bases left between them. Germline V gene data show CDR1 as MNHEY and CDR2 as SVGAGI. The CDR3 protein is CASTVTRSEQFF. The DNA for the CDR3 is TGTGCCAGCACTGTGACTAGAAGTGAGCAGTTCTTC.